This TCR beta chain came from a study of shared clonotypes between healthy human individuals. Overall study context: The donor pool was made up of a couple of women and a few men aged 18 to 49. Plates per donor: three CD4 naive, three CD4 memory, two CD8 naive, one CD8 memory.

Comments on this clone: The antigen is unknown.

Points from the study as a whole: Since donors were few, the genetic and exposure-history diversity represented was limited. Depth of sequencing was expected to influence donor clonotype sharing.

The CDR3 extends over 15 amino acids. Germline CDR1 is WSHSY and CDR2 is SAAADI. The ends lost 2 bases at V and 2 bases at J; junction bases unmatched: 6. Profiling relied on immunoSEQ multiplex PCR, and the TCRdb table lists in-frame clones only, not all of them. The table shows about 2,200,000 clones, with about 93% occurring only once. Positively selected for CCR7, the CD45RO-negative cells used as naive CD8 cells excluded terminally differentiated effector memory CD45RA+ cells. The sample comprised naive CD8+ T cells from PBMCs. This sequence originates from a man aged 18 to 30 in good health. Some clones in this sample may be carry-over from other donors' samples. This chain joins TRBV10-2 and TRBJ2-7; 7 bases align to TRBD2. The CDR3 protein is CASSEGLVRAYEQYF. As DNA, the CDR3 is TGCGCCAGCAGTGAGGGACTAGTTCGAGCCTACGAGCAGTACTTC.